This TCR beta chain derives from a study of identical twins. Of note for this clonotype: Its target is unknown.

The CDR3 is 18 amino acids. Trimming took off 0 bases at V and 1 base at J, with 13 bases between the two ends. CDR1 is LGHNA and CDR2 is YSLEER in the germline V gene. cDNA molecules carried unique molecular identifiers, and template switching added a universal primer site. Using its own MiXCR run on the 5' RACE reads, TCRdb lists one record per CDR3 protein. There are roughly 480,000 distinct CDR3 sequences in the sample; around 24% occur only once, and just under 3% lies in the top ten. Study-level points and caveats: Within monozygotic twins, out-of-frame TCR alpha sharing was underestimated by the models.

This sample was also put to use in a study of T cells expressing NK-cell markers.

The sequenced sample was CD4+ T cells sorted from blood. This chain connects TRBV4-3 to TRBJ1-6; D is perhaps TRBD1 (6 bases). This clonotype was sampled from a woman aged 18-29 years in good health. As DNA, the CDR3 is TGCGCCAGCAGCCAAGATATCACAGGGCTTTCCTATAATTCACCCCTCCACTTT. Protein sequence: CASSQDITGLSYNSPLHF.